This TCR beta chain was recorded in a study of beta chain features in type 1 diabetes. CD45RO/CCR7/CD25/CD127/CD95/CD27 sorting isolated CD4+ naive, central memory, regulatory and stem cell-like memory cells. V lost 4 bases, J lost 4 bases, and 11 bases lay in between. CDR3 length: 13 amino acids. Germline V gene sequence: CDR1 SGHRS, CDR2 YFSETQ. Study-wide findings and caveats: Moderately but significantly shorter TCRB CDR3s were found in Type 1 diabetes patients in all four CD4+ subsets. Patients and controls would be equally affected if PCR favored shorter templates. Patients' naive, central memory and Treg TCRB repertoires seemed closer to one another than those of healthy donors.

Expressed TCRB transcripts were sequenced because the entire RNA isolate underwent reverse transcription. Sequencing was performed with immunoSEQ multiplex PCR; in TCRdb, only in-frame clones are kept and a portion is missing. The sample has fewer than 250,000 clones, approximately 14% seen once. About this clone itself: The antigen remains unidentified. Other DNA sequences in the same sample also yield this CDR3.

The specimen was naive CD4+ T cells from blood. The chain is built from TRBV5-1 and TRBJ2-5, with D possibly TRBD2 on 7 matching bases. The TCR comes from a woman in her thirties or forties in good health. CDR3 amino acids: CASSLRGGETQYF. The DNA of the CDR3 is TGCGCCAGCAGCCTGAGGGGGGGAGAGACCCAGTACTTC. Based on the CDR3 plus reference TRBV5-1 and TRBJ2-5, the full variable domain is KAGVTQTPRYLIKTRGQQVTLSCSPISGHRSVSWYQQTPGQGLQFLFEYFSETQRNKGNFPGRFSGRQFSNSRSEMNVSTLELGDSALYLCASSLRGGETQYFGPGTRLLVL.